A selection of T cell receptor beta chains follows, all from one sample in a study of T cell repertoires in cytomegalovirus infection. Their antigens are not known. A single record per CDR3 protein comes from TCRdb applying MiXCR to the reads. The sample has 750,000 to 950,000 distinct CDR3 sequences; just under 30% are singletons. Here the sequenced sample was cultured CD8+ T cells from PBMCs, taken from culture after CMV antigen stimulation. The origin of the receptors is a human donor in good health (CMV status not recorded). Some clones in this sample may be carry-over from other donors' samples. Each CDR3 is given with its conserved first and last residue. The D gene is left open where the match is weak. Size is omitted from some rows. Given values are once, few, many or a class for expanded clones.

CASSQELGARGQTEAFF TGCGCCAGCAGCCAAGAATTGGGGGCCAGGGGGCAGACTGAAGCTTTCTTT TRBJ1-1 TRBD1 NA 17 TRBV4-1
CASRSPERGSTDTQYF TGTGCCAGCAGGTCCCCCGAGCGGGGGAGCACAGATACGCAGTATTTT TRBJ2-3 TRBD2 once 16 TRBV6-5
CASSYERGVQETQYF TGTGCCAGCAGTTACGAGCGGGGGGTCCAAGAGACCCAGTACTTC TRBJ2-5 TRBD2 few 15 TRBV6-5
CASTLAGGTYEQYF TGTGCCAGCACCTTAGCGGGGGGGACTTACGAGCAGTACTTC TRBJ2-7 TRBD2 NA 14 TRBV6-2/TRBV6-3
CASSFHLGDPYEKLFF TGTGCCAGCAGCTTTCACCTCGGGGACCCCTATGAAAAACTGTTTTTT TRBJ1-4 NA NA 16 TRBV7-2
CASSTSGTGFYEQFF TGTGCCAGCAGCACCTCCGGGACAGGGTTCTACGAGCAGTTCTTC TRBJ2-1 TRBD1 NA 15 TRBV9
CASSFTYHGQGNEQFF TGTGCCAGCAGTTTTACCTACCACGGACAGGGTAATGAGCAGTTCTTC TRBJ2-1 TRBD1 NA 16 TRBV12-3/TRBV12-4
CASTPLGTNTEAFF TGTGCCAGCACCCCGTTGGGAACGAACACTGAAGCTTTCTTT TRBJ1-1 NA many 14 TRBV7-2
CASSSGRGGGNEQFF TGTGCCAGCAGCTCTGGTAGGGGAGGCGGGAATGAGCAGTTCTTC TRBJ2-1 NA few 15 TRBV7-9
CASSPGTGGPYEQYF TGTGCCAGCTCTCCCGGGACAGGGGGACCGTACGAGCAGTACTTC TRBJ2-7 TRBD1 NA 15 TRBV18
CASSIGEYNEQFF TGCGCCAGCAGCATAGGCGAATACAATGAGCAGTTCTTC TRBJ2-1 NA NA 13 TRBV10-2
CASSPDRVNNSPLHF TGTGCCAGCAGCCCGGACAGGGTTAATAATTCACCCCTCCACTTT TRBJ1-6 TRBD1 NA 15 TRBV7-9
CASSIMLQDGYTF TGTGCCAGCAGTATTATGTTACAGGATGGCTACACCTTC TRBJ1-2 NA NA 13 TRBV28
CASSPPSSNQPQHF TGTGCCAGCAGCCCCCCAAGTAGCAATCAGCCCCAGCATTTT TRBJ1-5 NA few 14 TRBV7-9
CASTRDRGSNQPQHF TGTGCCAGCACGCGGGACAGGGGCAGCAATCAGCCCCAGCATTTT TRBJ1-5 TRBD1 few 15 TRBV6-6
CASSRSSGANVLTF TGTGCCAGCAGTCGAAGCTCTGGGGCCAACGTCCTGACTTTC TRBJ2-6 NA many 14 TRBV7-8
CASSLRADSQPQHF TGTGCCAGCAGCTTAAGGGCGGACAGTCAGCCCCAGCATTTT TRBJ1-5 NA NA 14 TRBV7-9
CASSPNLRGDWETQYF TGTGCCAGCAGCCCTAATCTCAGGGGTGATTGGGAGACCCAGTACTTC TRBJ2-5 NA many 16 TRBV7-9
CASIPGVTGELFF TGTGCCAGCATCCCAGGGGTCACCGGGGAGCTGTTTTTT TRBJ2-2 NA NA 13 TRBV11-2
CSARIDSSYNSPLHF TGCAGTGCTAGAATCGATAGCTCCTATAATTCACCCCTCCACTTT TRBJ1-6 NA NA 15 TRBV20-1
CASISRVGTSGGTGELFF TGTGCCAGCATCTCGCGGGTGGGGACTAGCGGGGGAACCGGGGAGCTGTTTTTT TRBJ2-2 TRBD2 NA 18 TRBV27
CASSPVRGTDTQYF TGTGCCAGCAGCCCGGTACGGGGCACAGATACGCAGTATTTT TRBJ2-3 NA NA 14 TRBV14
CASSLRVGRGEQYF TGTGCCAGCAGTTTACGGGTGGGACGGGGCGAGCAGTACTTC TRBJ2-7 NA few 14 TRBV27
CASSLGGLVSTDTQYF TGTGCCAGCAGCTTAGGAGGACTAGTTAGCACAGATACGCAGTATTTT TRBJ2-3 TRBD2 few 16 TRBV11-1
CACLEGGYGYTF TGTGCCTGCTTGGAGGGCGGCTATGGCTACACCTTC TRBJ1-2 NA NA 12 TRBV2
CASSDFGELFF TGTGCCAGTAGTGATTTCGGGGAGCTGTTTTTT TRBJ2-2 NA NA 11 TRBV19
CASSQRTGKGHGYTF TGTGCCAGCAGCCAACGGACAGGGAAGGGGCATGGCTACACCTTC TRBJ1-2 TRBD1 NA 15 TRBV14
CASSPPGTEAFF TGTGCCAGCAGCCCCCCGGGCACTGAAGCTTTCTTT TRBJ1-1 NA many 12 TRBV7-9
CASSLDGTSNLGYTF TGTGCCAGCAGCTTAGATGGGACTAGTAATTTAGGCTACACCTTC TRBJ1-2 NA few 15 TRBV7-2
CASSRKQGIQPQHF TGTGCCAGCAGCCGAAAACAGGGTATCCAGCCCCAGCATTTT TRBJ1-5 NA NA 14 TRBV6-7
CASSFPPSGQSTFYEQYF TGTGCCAGCAGCTTTCCCCCATCCGGACAGTCGACTTTCTACGAGCAGTACTTC TRBJ2-7 NA few 18 TRBV7-9
CAILTSGGTYEQYF TGTGCCATATTGACTAGCGGGGGAACCTACGAGCAGTACTTC TRBJ2-7 TRBD2 NA 14 TRBV10-3
CASSVPKTEAFF TGTGCCAGCAGCGTGCCAAAGACTGAAGCTTTCTTT TRBJ1-1 NA NA 12 TRBV7-3
CASSYSSGSTEAFF TGTGCCAGCAGTTACTCGTCCGGGAGCACTGAAGCTTTCTTT TRBJ1-1 NA few 14 TRBV6-5
CASSFLTNPYEQYF TGTGCCAGCAGTTTTCTCACTAACCCCTACGAGCAGTACTTC TRBJ2-7 NA NA 14 TRBV27
CASSSMSGKGDTQYF TGTGCCAGTAGTAGTATGTCAGGGAAGGGAGATACGCAGTATTTT TRBJ2-3 NA NA 15 TRBV19
CASSPTGGGVPGEQFF TGTGCCAGCAGCCCCACGGGGGGAGGCGTCCCGGGGGAGCAGTTCTTC TRBJ2-1 TRBD2 many 16 TRBV7-9
CASSILPGEDGELFF TGTGCCAGTAGTATTTTGCCAGGGGAGGACGGGGAGCTGTTTTTT TRBJ2-2 NA few 15 TRBV19
CASSSDTGTGLYEQYF TGTGCCAGTAGTTCAGACACCGGGACAGGGCTCTACGAGCAGTACTTC TRBJ2-7 TRBD1 NA 16 TRBV19
CASSYGEDTQYF TGTGCCAGCAGTTACGGAGAAGATACGCAGTATTTT TRBJ2-3 NA many 12 TRBV6-1
CASSSGQGAYGNTIYF TGTGCCAGCAGCTCGGGACAGGGGGCCTACGGAAACACCATATATTTT TRBJ1-3 TRBD1 NA 16 TRBV7-6
CASSPERDANTGELFF TGTGCCAGCAGCCCGGAGCGGGACGCGAACACCGGGGAGCTGTTTTTT TRBJ2-2 TRBD2 few 16 TRBV7-6
CAIRAISYRQGAKDEQYF TGTGCCATCAGAGCAATCTCCTATCGACAGGGGGCAAAGGACGAGCAGTACTTC TRBJ2-7 TRBD1 NA 18 TRBV10-3
CASSARTGGTDTQYF TGTGCCAGCAGCGCTAGGACAGGGGGCACAGATACGCAGTATTTT TRBJ2-3 TRBD1 few 15 TRBV7-6
CASSEVGGSSPLHF TGTGCCAGCAGTGAAGTTGGGGGGTCCTCACCCCTCCACTTT TRBJ1-6 NA NA 14 TRBV2
CASRVKFGSGRGTEAFF TGTGCCAGTAGAGTAAAGTTTGGGTCAGGGAGAGGGACTGAAGCTTTCTTT TRBJ1-1 NA NA 17 TRBV19
CASSYSEGFSSYEQYF TGTGCCAGCAGTTACTCAGAGGGATTCAGCTCCTACGAGCAGTACTTC TRBJ2-7 NA NA 16 TRBV6-6
CAISELQGGPYGYTF TGTGCCATCAGTGAACTACAGGGGGGCCCCTATGGCTACACCTTC TRBJ1-2 TRBD1 NA 15 TRBV10-3
CASSLEAGGAYTF TGTGCCAGCAGCTTAGAGGCAGGGGGAGCCTACACCTTC TRBJ1-2 TRBD1 once 13 TRBV7-2
CASSFGASVRNEQFF TGTGCCAGCAGTTTCGGGGCTAGCGTTAGGAATGAGCAGTTCTTC TRBJ2-1 NA few 15 TRBV12-3/TRBV12-4
CASSQGDGEGGIFGYTF TGCGCCAGCAGCCAAGGGGACGGAGAAGGGGGCATTTTTGGCTACACCTTC TRBJ1-2 TRBD1 NA 17 TRBV4-1
CASSLIPGGLSGANVLTF TGTGCCAGCAGTTTAATACCAGGGGGCCTTTCTGGGGCCAACGTCCTGACTTTC TRBJ2-6 TRBD1 once 18 TRBV27
CASSPGVSSEQFF TGCGCCAGCAGCCCCGGGGTGTCGAGTGAGCAGTTCTTC TRBJ2-1 NA NA 13 TRBV4-1
CASSQVNEGAFLDRPQHF TGCGCCAGCAGCCAAGTAAATGAAGGTGCCTTCCTCGATCGGCCCCAGCATTTT TRBJ1-5 NA few 18 TRBV4-1
CASSPTGRRDGYTF TGTGCCAGCAGCCCTACGGGAAGAAGAGATGGCTACACCTTC TRBJ1-2 NA NA 14 TRBV7-9
CASTEELAGYNEQFF TGTGCCAGCACCGAGGAATTAGCGGGGTACAATGAGCAGTTCTTC TRBJ2-1 TRBD2 NA 15 TRBV5-6
CASRIAGGLPDTQYF TGTGCCAGCAGAATAGCGGGGGGCCTTCCAGATACGCAGTATTTT TRBJ2-3 TRBD2 NA 15 TRBV28
CASSFPLGGTTLSSYNEQFF TGTGCCAGCAGCTTCCCCCTAGGCGGGACCACCTTGAGCTCCTACAATGAGCAGTTCTTC TRBJ2-1 NA few 20 TRBV7-6
CASSFPPGQLDTQYF TGTGCCAGCAGTTTCCCTCCGGGACAATTGGATACGCAGTATTTT TRBJ2-3 NA few 15 TRBV6-2/TRBV6-3
CASSYSIAGEPYGYTF TGTGCCAGCAGTTACTCGATAGCGGGGGAGCCCTATGGCTACACCTTC TRBJ1-2 NA few 16 TRBV6-5